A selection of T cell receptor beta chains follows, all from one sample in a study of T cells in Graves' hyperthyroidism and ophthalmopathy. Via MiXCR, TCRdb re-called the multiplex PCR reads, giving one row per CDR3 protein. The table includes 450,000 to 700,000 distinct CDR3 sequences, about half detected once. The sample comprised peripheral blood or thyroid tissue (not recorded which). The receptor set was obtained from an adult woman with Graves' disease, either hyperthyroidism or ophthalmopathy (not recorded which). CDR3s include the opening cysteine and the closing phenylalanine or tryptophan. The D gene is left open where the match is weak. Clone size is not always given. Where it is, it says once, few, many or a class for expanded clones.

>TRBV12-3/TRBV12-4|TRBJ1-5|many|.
TGTGCCAGCAGACAGGAGTATAGCAATCAGCCCCAGCATTTT
CASRQEYSNQPQHF
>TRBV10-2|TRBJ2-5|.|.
TGCGCCAGCAGTAAGTCGTTCTTCCCGGGCCTGCAAGAGACCCAGTACTTC
CASSKSFFPGLQETQYF
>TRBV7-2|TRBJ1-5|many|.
TGTGCCAGCAGCTCCTACAGGGCGGTTGGGCAGCCCCAGCATTTT
CASSSYRAVGQPQHF
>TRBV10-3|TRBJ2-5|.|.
TGTGCCATCAGTGAGGAGGGGAGTGATCAAGAGACCCAGTACTTC
CAISEEGSDQETQYF
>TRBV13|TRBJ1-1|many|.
TGTGCCAGCACCCCCGGGTTGCGGAACACTGAAGCTTTCTTT
CASTPGLRNTEAFF
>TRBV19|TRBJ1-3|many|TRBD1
TGTGCCAGTCAGGGGGCTCGGAGTGGAAACACCATATATTTT
CASQGARSGNTIYF
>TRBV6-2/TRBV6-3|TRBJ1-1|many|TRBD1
TGTGCCAGCAGACAAAGTTGGACAGGGGACACTGAAGCTTTCTTT
CASRQSWTGDTEAFF
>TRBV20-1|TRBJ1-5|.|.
TGCAGTGCTAGAGATCCCCCGTTTGGGCCCCAGCATTTT
CSARDPPFGPQHF
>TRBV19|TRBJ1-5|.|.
TGTGCCAGTAGTAGGGGGTGGGAGCTCTCCAATCAGCCCCAGCATTTT
CASSRGWELSNQPQHF
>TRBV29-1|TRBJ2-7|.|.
TGCAGCGTTGGAAAGACAGGTTTGTACGAGCAGTACTTC
CSVGKTGLYEQYF
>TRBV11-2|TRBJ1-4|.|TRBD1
TGTGCCAGCAGTTTACGGGGACAGGGGGCGCGAGGAGAAAAACTGTTTTTT
CASSLRGQGARGEKLFF
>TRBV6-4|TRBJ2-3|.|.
TGTGCCAGCTCGGGGTCGGGAGAGGGCACAGATACGCAGTATTTT
CASSGSGEGTDTQYF
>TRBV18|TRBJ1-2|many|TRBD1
TGTGCCAGCTCAGACGACAGGGCCAATGGCTACACCTTC
CASSDDRANGYTF
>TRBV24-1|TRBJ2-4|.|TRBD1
TGTGCCACCAGTGATGTGGACAGGAACATTCAGTACTTC
CATSDVDRNIQYF
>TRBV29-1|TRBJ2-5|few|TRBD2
TGCAGCGTTTTTGGGACTAGCGGACAAGAGACCCAGTACTTC
CSVFGTSGQETQYF
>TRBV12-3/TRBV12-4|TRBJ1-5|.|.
TGTGCCAGCACCCTCGAGGGGGGTGGTCCCCAGCATTTT
CASTLEGGGPQHF
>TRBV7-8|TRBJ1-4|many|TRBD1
TGTGCCAGCAGCTTAGCAGGCAGGGGGCATTTTGAAAAACTGTTTTTT
CASSLAGRGHFEKLFF
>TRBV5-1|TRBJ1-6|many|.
TGCGCCAGCAGCTTGTTCTCGGGCACACCCCTCCACTTT
CASSLFSGTPLHF
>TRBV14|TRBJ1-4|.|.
TGTGCCAGCAGCCAGAGTCGGGGCAGGGTTGCTGAAAAACTGTTTTTT
CASSQSRGRVAEKLFF
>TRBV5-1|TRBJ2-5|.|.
TGCGCCAGCCACAGAGGAGGTTTAGGGCAAGAGACCCAGTACTTC
CASHRGGLGQETQYF
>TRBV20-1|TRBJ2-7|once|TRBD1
TGCAGTGCTAGGGGGACAGGTGCAGGCTACGAGCAGTACTTC
CSARGTGAGYEQYF
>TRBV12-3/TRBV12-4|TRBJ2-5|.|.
TGTGCCAGCAGGGGAGCAGGGGAGACCCAGTACTTC
CASRGAGETQYF
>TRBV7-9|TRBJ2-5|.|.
TGTGCCAGCAGCTTGACGGGAGAGGGGATGGAGACCCAGTACTTC
CASSLTGEGMETQYF
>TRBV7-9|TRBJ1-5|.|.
TGTGCCAGCAGCTTAGCCCCTGTCGGAGGGCCCCAGCATTTT
CASSLAPVGGPQHF
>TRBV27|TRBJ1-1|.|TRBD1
TGTGCCAGCAGTCTCGGACAGGGGAGTGAAGCTTTCTTT
CASSLGQGSEAFF